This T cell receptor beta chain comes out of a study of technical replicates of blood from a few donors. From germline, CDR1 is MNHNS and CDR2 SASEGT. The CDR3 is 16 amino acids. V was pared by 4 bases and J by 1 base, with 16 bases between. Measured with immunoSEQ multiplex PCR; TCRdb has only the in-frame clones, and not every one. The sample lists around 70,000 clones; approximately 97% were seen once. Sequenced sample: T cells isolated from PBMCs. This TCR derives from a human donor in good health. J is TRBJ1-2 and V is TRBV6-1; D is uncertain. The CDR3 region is CASSAPPGKDNYGYTF. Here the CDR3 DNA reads TGTGCCAGCAGTGCCCCCCCCGGGAAGGATAACTATGGCTACACCTTC.